One and the same sample provided the 26 T cell receptor beta chains below, sequenced in a study of blood T cell repertoires in COVID-19. Profiled with immunoSEQ multiplex PCR; TCRdb holds only in-frame clones, not every one. The sample has around 130,000 clones, 80% to 85% seen once. The specimen was peripheral blood. The receptors originated from a man aged 55-75 years with acute or convalescent COVID-19.

The rearrangement links TRBV6-6 to TRBJ1-4; D not resolved. This CDR3 has 12 amino acids. Per germline, CDR1 MNHNY and CDR2 SVGAGI (reference sequence). Trimming shortened V by 6 bases and J by 3 bases, and 5 bases separated the two germline ends. The CDR3 DNA sequence: TGTGCCAGCAGCGGGGCTAATGAAAAACTGTTTTTT. Translated, it gives CASSGANEKLFF.

This clone was detected once. The chain uses TRBV3-1 (or the pseudogene TRBV3-2) and TRBJ1-5; D not certain. Germline CDR1 LGHDT, CDR2 YNNKEL (reference sequence). CDR3 length equals 15 residues. With 1 base removed from V and 0 bases from J, the gap between germline ends came to 7 bases. CDR3 nucleotides: TGTGCCAGCAGCCAAGGGCAGAATAGCAATCAGCCCCAGCATTTT. Translating it yields CASSQGQNSNQPQHF.

The chain carries TRBV27 and TRBJ2-3, with 8 bases fitting TRBD1. CDR1 is MNHEY and CDR2 is SMNVEV in the germline V gene (reference sequence). The CDR3 has 15 amino acids. The V gene end was trimmed by 7 bases and the J gene end by 2 bases; junction bases not matched to a gene: 8. CDR3 amino acids: CASTLTGVFTDTQYF. CDR3 nucleotides: TGTGCCAGCACCCTGACAGGGGTCTTCACAGATACGCAGTATTTT.

The genes are TRBV12-5 and TRBJ2-7; D might be TRBD1 (5 bases). Germline V gene lookup returns CDR1 LGHNT and CDR2 FRNRAP. V shed 7 bases and J shed 0 bases, with 13 bases lying between them. The CDR3 is made up of 14 amino acids. In DNA, the CDR3 is TGTGCTAGTGCTAAGACAGCCTTCTCCTACGAGCAGTACTTC. Protein: CASAKTAFSYEQYF.

The chain has TRBV5-3 and TRBJ2-7; 10 bases match TRBD1. TRBV5-3 belongs to the ORF category, with a function that is uncertain. CDR3 length: 15 amino acids. V lost 0 bases, J lost 4 bases, and 4 bases stayed unmatched. This chain's CDR3 is CARSLGQGARYEQYF. CDR3 DNA: TGTGCCAGAAGCTTGGGACAGGGGGCTCGGTACGAGCAGTACTTC.

The chain uses TRBV5-1 and TRBJ1-3, with D tentatively TRBD1 (6 bases). The V end lost 4 bases, the J end lost 4 bases, and 15 bases lay between the germline ends. CDR3 length equals 15 residues. Per the germline V gene, CDR1 is SGHRS and CDR2 is YFSETQ. The CDR3 loop is CASSRELGAGNTIYF. In nucleotides, the CDR3 is TGCGCCAGCAGCCGAGAATTGGGGGCAGGAAACACCATATATTTT.

Only a few counts were recorded for this clone. The chain recombines TRBV5-1 with TRBJ1-2; maybe TRBD1 (6 bases). There are 15 residues in the CDR3. Trimming pared 3 bases from V and 0 bases from J, leaving 12 bases between. The V gene's germline CDR1 is SGHRS and CDR2 YFSETQ. The CDR3 reads CASSSRTDANYGYTF. DNA of the CDR3: TGCGCCAGCAGCTCCAGGACAGACGCTAACTATGGCTACACCTTC.

The V call is TRBV9, the J call TRBJ1-3; D remains unclear. V gave up 0 bases and J gave up 3 bases, with 10 bases separating them. Germline V gene sequence: CDR1 SGDLS, CDR2 YYNGEE. The CDR3 has 15 residues. CDR3 in amino acids: CASSVAIGVGNTIYF. The DNA for the CDR3 is TGTGCCAGCAGCGTAGCTATCGGGGTTGGAAACACCATATATTTT.

The chain carries TRBV28 and TRBJ1-5; 9 positions match TRBD1. V dropped 3 bases and J dropped 7; count of bases not matched to a gene: 10. The CDR3 sequence is 16 residues long. Germline lookup yields CDR1 MDHEN and CDR2 SYDVKM. CDR3 loop: CASSFNPGQGKQPQHF. Written as DNA, the CDR3 is TGTGCCAGCAGTTTCAATCCGGGACAGGGAAAACAGCCCCAGCATTTT.

The chain joins TRBV12-3 or TRBV12-4 to TRBJ2-2; maybe TRBD1 (5 bases). There are 13 residues in the CDR3. Trimming left V 6 bases short and J 6 bases short, with 11 bases between. The CDR3 bases are TGTGCCAGCAGCCCTCTAGGGGCCGGGGAGCTGTTTTTT. Translation gives CASSPLGAGELFF.

V is TRBV24-1 and J is TRBJ2-1; 8 positions match TRBD1. In germline, CDR1 is KGHDR, CDR2 SFDVKD. Germline trimming cut 4 bases from V and 1 base from J; bases unmatched to any gene: 5. There are 16 residues in the CDR3. The CDR3: CATSDPGGGSYNEQFF. CDR3 bases: TGTGCCACCAGTGACCCAGGGGGCGGGTCCTACAATGAGCAGTTCTTC.

The V gene is TRBV6-6, the J gene TRBJ1-2; D gene uncertain. This CDR3 region has 13 residues. Germline V CDR1 and CDR2: MNHNY, SVGAGI (reference sequence). Trimming stripped 5 bases from V and 4 bases from J, with 11 bases between. CDR3 loop: CASSDGVSYGYTF. The CDR3 DNA reads as TGTGCCAGCAGTGACGGAGTGAGCTATGGCTACACCTTC.

The gene calls are TRBV29-1 and TRBJ2-7; D gene uncertain. V shed 4 bases and J shed 2 bases, with 15 bases lying between them. Germline V gene data show CDR1 as SQVTM and CDR2 as ANQGSEA. CDR3 size: 14 residues. In DNA, the CDR3 is TGCAGCGTTGGTTTGGTGGCGGATACCTACGAGCAGTACTTC. Translating gives CSVGLVADTYEQYF.

The gene calls are TRBV5-1 and TRBJ2-2; the D gene is possibly TRBD2 (5 bases). Germline CDR1 is SGHRS and CDR2 is YFSETQ. The CDR3 runs to 13 residues. With 4 bases removed from V and 6 bases from J, the gap between germline ends came to 10 bases. The CDR3: CASSVLVPGELFF. The CDR3 bases are TGCGCCAGCAGCGTACTAGTACCCGGGGAGCTGTTTTTT.

This clone was detected only once. The chain employs TRBV30 and TRBJ1-2; D is ambiguous. V lost 4 bases, J lost 5 bases, and 11 bases lay in between. Germline loops: CDR1 GTSNPN, CDR2 SVGIG (reference sequence). This CDR3 region has 12 residues. CDR3 amino acids: CAWNIVPYGYTF. The CDR3 DNA reads as TGTGCCTGGAACATTGTCCCATATGGCTACACCTTC.

The CDR3 is CASSFYSYYEQYF. The CDR3 nucleotides read TGTGCCAGCAGTTTCTACTCCTACTACGAGCAGTACTTC. The V and J genes are TRBV6-5 and TRBJ2-7; D call uncertain. Germline CDR1 reads MNHEY; CDR2 reads SVGAGI. Trimming stripped 4 bases from V and 3 bases from J, with 10 bases between. CDR3 size: 13 residues.

This rearrangement joins TRBV11-2 to TRBJ2-3; the match to TRBD1 covers 10 bases. The germline gives CDR1 SGHAT, CDR2 FQNNGV. There are 15 residues in the CDR3. With 5 bases clipped from V and 0 bases from J, the junction kept 2 bases outside the gene matches. The CDR3 sequence: CASSMDRGSTDTQYF. CDR3 nucleotide sequence: TGTGCCAGCAGCATGGACAGGGGGAGCACAGATACGCAGTATTTT. The entire variable domain, with the rest obtained from reference TRBV11-2 and TRBJ2-3, is as follows: EAGVAQSPRYKIIEKRQSVAFWCNPISGHATLYWYQQILGQGPKLLIQFQNNGVVDDSQLPKDRFSAERLKGVDSTLKIQPAKLEDSAVYLCASSMDRGSTDTQYFGPGTRLTVL.

This chain joins TRBV6-5 and TRBJ2-7, with a weak D call TRBD2 (6 bases). The germline V gene encodes CDR1 MNHEY and CDR2 SVGAGI. The CDR3 consists of 15 residues. V lost 2 bases and J 2 bases, leaving 13 bases between the germline ends. The CDR3 coding sequence is TGTGCCAGCAGTTACGGGGGGAGGCCTACCTACGAGCAGTACTTC. Protein sequence: CASSYGGRPTYEQYF.

The chain combines TRBV6-5 with TRBJ2-7, with 9 bases matching TRBD2. J was trimmed by 3 bases and V by 7 bases; bases with no gene match: 4. The CDR3 runs 13 residues. Germline V gives CDR1 MNHEY, CDR2 SVGAGI. The CDR3 DNA sequence: TGTGCCAGCAACCCTAGCGGGATCTACGAGCAGTACTTC. As protein: CASNPSGIYEQYF.

This chain joins TRBV10-3 and TRBJ2-7; no firm D call. The V gene lost 3 bases and the J gene lost 4 bases, with 13 bases spanning the gap. This CDR3 comprises 14 residues. Germline V gives CDR1 ENHRY, CDR2 SYGVKD. The CDR3 loop reads CAISDYAFPYEQYF. The CDR3 nucleotides are TGTGCCATCAGTGACTACGCTTTTCCTTACGAGCAGTACTTC.

The chain uses TRBV9 and TRBJ2-3; tentative D call: TRBD2 (5 bases). V was trimmed by 4 bases and J by 4 bases, leaving 10 bases between them. This CDR3 is 13 amino acids long. Germline V gives CDR1 SGDLS, CDR2 YYNGEE. The CDR3 coding sequence is TGTGCCAGCAGCAGAGGGTTGTCAGATACGCAGTATTTT. Amino acids: CASSRGLSDTQYF.

The V gene is TRBV9, the J gene TRBJ1-2; D is undetermined. V was trimmed by 3 bases and J by 5 bases, leaving 17 bases between them. Germline V lookup: CDR1 SGDLS, CDR2 YYNGEE. The CDR3 has 15 residues. The CDR3 sequence: CASSAERWQPYGYTF. In DNA form, the CDR3 reads TGTGCCAGCAGCGCCGAGAGGTGGCAGCCGTATGGCTACACCTTC. The variable domain in full, completed from reference TRBV9 and TRBJ1-2, reads DSGVTQTPKHLITATGQRVTLRCSPRSGDLSVYWYQQSLDQGLQFLIQYYNGEERAKGNILERFSAQQFPDLHSELNLSSLELGDSALYFCASSAERWQPYGYTFGSGTRLTVV.

The V call is TRBV7-2, the J call TRBJ1-2; D not certain. This CDR3 is built from 16 residues. The V gene's germline CDR1 is SGHTA and CDR2 FQGNSA. The germline V and J ends were trimmed by 3 bases and 4 bases, with 18 bases remaining between them. The CDR3 DNA is TGTGCCAGCAGCTTGGATGCAGCCTACGGCGGCTATGGCTACACCTTC. This sequence encodes CASSLDAAYGGYGYTF. Based on the CDR3 plus reference TRBV7-2 and TRBJ1-2, the full variable domain is GAGVSQSPSNKVTEKGKDVELRCDPISGHTALYWYRQSLGQGLEFLIYFQGNSAPDKSGLPSDRFSAERTGGSVSTLTIQRTQQEDSAVYLCASSLDAAYGGYGYTFGSGTRLTVV.

The genes are TRBV5-1 and TRBJ2-5; 7 bases align to TRBD2. The length of the CDR3 is 17 residues. From germline, CDR1 is SGHRS and CDR2 YFSETQ. After removal of 0 bases from V and 5 bases from J, the junction contained 13 bases not matched to a gene. Here the CDR3 reads CASSLEGRVEFEETQYF. The CDR3 DNA reads TGCGCCAGCAGCTTGGAAGGGAGGGTAGAATTCGAGGAGACCCAGTACTTC.

This chain connects TRBV21-1 to TRBJ2-3; TRBD1 reflects the table's D call only, with no check against the DNA. TRBV21-1 is deemed a pseudogene. The CDR3 has 14 amino acids. The CDR3 spells CASSRQGETDTQYF. The CDR3 DNA reads TGTGCCAGCAGTCGACAGGGGGAGACAGATACGCAGTATTTT.

This clone was picked up a small number of times. The chain joins TRBV5-1 to TRBJ2-2, with TRBD2 matching over 7 bases. Germline V gene sequence: CDR1 SGHRS, CDR2 YFSETQ. Unmatched junction bases numbered 7, after V lost 2 bases and J lost 6 bases. There are 15 residues in the CDR3. CDR3 nucleotides: TGCGCCAGCAGCTTAAGTGTTGCGGGGGCCGGGGAGCTGTTTTTT. Its protein is CASSLSVAGAGELFF.